This T cell receptor (beta chain) stems from a study of blood T cells in healthy people across ages. The study, taken as a whole, reports: Older age went with lower TCR beta diversity per million T cells, in a roughly linear way. Researchers deemed the diversity estimates from one million T cells underestimates. The unknown donor CMV status may have confounded expanded clonotype changes.

The germline CDR1 and CDR2 sequences are LGHDT and YNNKEL (reference sequence). This CDR3 spans 15 amino acids. The V and J ends lost 9 bases and 0 bases respectively, with 15 bases between them. A second PCR of roughly 6 to 12 cycles used a sample-barcoded 5' primer and a J-beta primer mix. One entry per CDR3 protein results from TCRdb running MiXCR on the 5' RACE reads. The data contain 850,000 to 1,000,000 distinct CDR3 sequences, around 48% of them singletons. Concerning this clonotype itself: What it binds is not known.

Source material: blood. This TCR was sampled from a man aged 25 to 45 in good health. The V and J genes are TRBV3-1 and TRBJ2-1; maybe TRBD1 (6 bases). CDR3 sequence reads: CASTTGSSSYNEQFF. CDR3 bases: TGTGCCAGTACTACAGGGTCGAGCTCCTACAATGAGCAGTTCTTC.